These 7 T cell receptor beta chains originate from one sample sequenced in a study of control samples from healthy donors and cancer patients. Assay: immunoSEQ multiplex PCR; the TCRdb copy retains only in-frame clones and omits some. Here the sample spans 100,000 to 150,000 clones, approximately 89% being singletons. The sample taken for sequencing was PBMCs. These receptors were collected from a middle-aged man with head and neck cancer.

The chain uses TRBV4-2 and TRBJ1-1; D unclear. The CDR3 extends over 14 amino acids. Trimming took 3 bases from V and 1 from J, leaving 9 bases between them. Germline loops: CDR1 LGHNA, CDR2 YNFKEQ. The CDR3 region is CASSHVGTNTEAFF. The CDR3 DNA sequence: TGTGCCAGCAGCCACGTCGGCACGAACACTGAAGCTTTCTTT.

Here the CDR3 DNA reads TGTGCCAGCAGCTTGGCCGGGACTTCAGAGACCCAGTACTTC. It encodes CASSLAGTSETQYF. V usage is TRBV5-5 and J usage is TRBJ2-5; TRBD2 might be the D (6 bases). V was pared by 0 bases and J by 4 bases, with 10 bases between. This CDR3 comprises 14 residues. The V gene's germline CDR1 is SGHKS and CDR2 YYEKEE (reference sequence).

The rearrangement joins TRBV7-3 to TRBJ2-3; D not certain. The V and J ends lost 2 bases and 6 bases respectively, with 9 bases between them. The CDR3 runs 13 residues. Germline values: CDR1 SGHTA, CDR2 FQGTGA. The CDR3 reads CASSLQSSDTQYF. The CDR3 region has the DNA TGTGCCAGCAGCTTACAAAGTAGTGATACGCAGTATTTT.

This chain links TRBV6-5 with TRBJ2-7; the D gene is possibly TRBD1 (6 bases). V lost 6 bases, J lost 3 bases, and 9 bases lay in between. The CDR3 has 12 residues. Germline values: CDR1 MNHEY, CDR2 SVGAGI. CDR3 loop: CASRGQLYEQYF. The CDR3 DNA is TGTGCCAGCAGAGGACAGCTCTACGAGCAGTACTTC.

In nucleotides, the CDR3 is TGCAGCGTCTTAGCGGGGGGGGTAACCGGGGAGCTGTTTTTT. Protein: CSVLAGGVTGELFF. The chain joins TRBV29-1 to TRBJ2-2; 11 nucleotides line up with TRBD2. V lost 6 bases, J lost 5 bases, and 5 bases stayed unmatched. The V gene's germline CDR1 is SQVTM and CDR2 ANQGSEA. CDR3 length equals 14 residues.

The chain combines TRBV4-1 with TRBJ2-7; possibly TRBD2 for D (6 bases). The CDR3 covers 14 residues. The germline gives CDR1 MGHRA, CDR2 YSYEKL. V was cut by 0 bases and J by 6 bases, with 12 bases left in between. CDR3 sequence (DNA): TGCGCCAGCAGCCAAGAGGGGAGGCGGGGCGAGCAGTACTTC. Amino acid sequence: CASSQEGRRGEQYF.

A single count supports this clone. The gene calls are TRBV11-2 and TRBJ2-1; weak D call: TRBD2 (6 bases). The germline V and J ends were trimmed by 2 bases and 8 bases, with 16 bases remaining between them. The CDR3 is 15 residues long. Germline CDR1 is SGHAT and CDR2 is FQNNGV. CDR3 protein: CASSLWEAGDDEQFF. CDR3 coding DNA: TGTGCCAGCAGCTTATGGGAGGCCGGGGACGATGAGCAGTTCTTC.